This TCR beta chain came from a study of blood T cell repertoires in COVID-19. Per the germline V gene, CDR1 is SGHRS and CDR2 is YFSETQ. This CDR3 has 14 residues. The V gene lost 4 bases and the J gene lost 10 bases, with 21 bases spanning the gap. In the authors' methods: Estimation of nucleated cell counts relied on the amplification of reference gene primers. Produced via immunoSEQ multiplex PCR; TCRdb's table is partial and in-frame only. V, J and clone size derive from that table, while D and trimming were established from the DNA sequence. The repertoire holds about 80,000 clones, 80% to 90% seen once, with 15% to 18% in the top ten.

The specimen was peripheral blood. The clonotype was recovered from an elderly woman with acute or convalescent COVID-19. V is TRBV5-1 and J is TRBJ2-7, with a tentative D call TRBD1 (6 bases). In DNA form, the CDR3 reads TGCGCCAGCAGCCTGGGGACCGGGACAAAGGTCCAGTACTTC. Protein product: CASSLGTGTKVQYF.